This is a list of T cell receptor beta chains from one sample in a study of blood T cells in healthy people across ages. TCRdb itself ran the 5' RACE reads through MiXCR, one entry per CDR3 protein. The data show over 950,000 distinct CDR3 sequences, with 35% to 40% seen just once and less than 15% held by the top ten. Input material: blood. All receptors come from a man younger than 30 in good health. The CDR3 runs from the conserved cysteine through the conserved F or W. Each record gives: D gene, V gene, J gene, CDR3 length, clone size, CDR3 protein, CDR3 DNA. A D gene is named only where the DNA matches it firmly. Expanded clones get a size class; other rows say once, few or many, or leave the size out.

d_gene: -; v_gene: TRBV6-2/TRBV6-3; j_gene: TRBJ1-1; len: 14; abundance: -; CDR3aa: CASSYSRADTEAFF; CDR3nt: TGTGCCAGCAGTTACTCGAGGGCAGACACTGAAGCTTTCTTT
d_gene: TRBD2; v_gene: TRBV5-1; j_gene: TRBJ2-3; len: 17; abundance: few; CDR3aa: CASSLEGLVAGTDTQYF; CDR3nt: TGCGCCAGCAGCTTGGAGGGACTAGTGGCAGGCACAGATACGCAGTATTTT
d_gene: -; v_gene: TRBV7-9; j_gene: TRBJ1-1; len: 16; abundance: -; CDR3aa: CASSLGGVWSDTEAFF; CDR3nt: TGTGCCAGCAGCTTAGGGGGGGTCTGGTCGGACACTGAAGCTTTCTTT
d_gene: -; v_gene: TRBV9; j_gene: TRBJ2-3; len: 14; abundance: -; CDR3aa: CASAQTPSTDTQYF; CDR3nt: TGTGCCAGCGCACAGACCCCTAGCACAGATACGCAGTATTTT
d_gene: -; v_gene: TRBV27; j_gene: TRBJ1-1; len: 15; abundance: few; CDR3aa: CASSLSPDPNTEAFF; CDR3nt: TGTGCCAGCAGTTTATCCCCAGACCCGAACACTGAAGCTTTCTTT
d_gene: TRBD1; v_gene: TRBV6-5; j_gene: TRBJ2-4; len: 13; abundance: -; CDR3aa: CASRRRGLNIQYF; CDR3nt: TGTGCCAGCAGACGCAGGGGGCTTAACATTCAGTACTTC
d_gene: -; v_gene: TRBV29-1; j_gene: TRBJ1-6; len: 14; abundance: -; CDR3aa: CSVGETAANSPLHF; CDR3nt: TGCAGCGTTGGAGAGACAGCTGCTAATTCACCCCTCCACTTT
d_gene: -; v_gene: TRBV5-1; j_gene: TRBJ2-3; len: 13; abundance: few; CDR3aa: CASSLSTGDTQYF; CDR3nt: TGCGCCAGCAGCTTATCGACGGGAGATACGCAGTATTTT
d_gene: -; v_gene: TRBV10-2; j_gene: TRBJ1-2; len: 17; abundance: many; CDR3aa: CASSESYEVGRNYGYTF; CDR3nt: TGCGCCAGCAGTGAGTCTTATGAAGTTGGTCGGAACTATGGCTACACCTTC
d_gene: -; v_gene: TRBV2; j_gene: TRBJ2-4; len: 15; abundance: -; CDR3aa: CASLPNDGSANIQYF; CDR3nt: TGTGCCAGTCTACCAAACGACGGATCGGCAAACATTCAGTACTTC
d_gene: TRBD1; v_gene: TRBV10-3; j_gene: TRBJ2-1; len: 13; abundance: -; CDR3aa: CAIMDRLSDEQFF; CDR3nt: TGTGCCATAATGGACAGGCTTAGCGATGAGCAGTTCTTC
d_gene: -; v_gene: TRBV9; j_gene: TRBJ1-3; len: 16; abundance: -; CDR3aa: CASSVGGWSSGNTIYF; CDR3nt: TGTGCCAGCAGCGTAGGTGGATGGAGCTCTGGAAACACCATATATTTT
d_gene: TRBD1; v_gene: TRBV4-3; j_gene: TRBJ1-2; len: 15; abundance: -; CDR3aa: CASSQDDAGTDSYTF; CDR3nt: TGCGCCAGCAGCCAAGATGACGCCGGGACAGACAGCTACACCTTC
d_gene: -; v_gene: TRBV4-2; j_gene: TRBJ1-2; len: 17; abundance: few; CDR3aa: CASSQDVQGGALYGYTF; CDR3nt: TGTGCCAGCAGCCAAGATGTCCAGGGAGGGGCTCTCTATGGCTACACCTTC
d_gene: -; v_gene: TRBV28; j_gene: TRBJ1-5; len: 16; abundance: once; CDR3aa: CASDYPQQSDNQPQHF; CDR3nt: TGTGCCAGCGATTACCCACAGCAATCGGACAATCAGCCCCAGCATTTT
d_gene: -; v_gene: TRBV25-1; j_gene: TRBJ2-1; len: 14; abundance: few; CDR3aa: CASSVMGPDNEQFF; CDR3nt: TGTGCCAGCAGTGTCATGGGGCCCGACAATGAGCAGTTCTTC
d_gene: -; v_gene: TRBV5-1; j_gene: TRBJ1-4; len: 15; abundance: few; CDR3aa: CASSRDGTKNEKLFF; CDR3nt: TGCGCCAGCAGTCGTGACGGAACGAAAAATGAAAAACTGTTTTTT
d_gene: TRBD2; v_gene: TRBV7-8; j_gene: TRBJ2-1; len: 16; abundance: -; CDR3aa: CASSFRASGGANEQFF; CDR3nt: TGTGCCAGCAGCTTTAGGGCTAGCGGGGGGGCAAATGAGCAGTTCTTC
d_gene: -; v_gene: TRBV3-1; j_gene: TRBJ1-6; len: 14; abundance: -; CDR3aa: CASSQGHRVEPLHF; CDR3nt: TGTGCCAGCAGCCAAGGTCACAGGGTAGAACCCCTCCACTTT
d_gene: TRBD1; v_gene: TRBV20-1; j_gene: TRBJ1-2; len: 14; abundance: -; CDR3aa: CSAGTAHPNYGYTF; CDR3nt: TGCAGTGCGGGGACAGCGCACCCTAACTATGGCTACACCTTC
d_gene: -; v_gene: TRBV2; j_gene: TRBJ1-2; len: 16; abundance: -; CDR3aa: CASIGTMNHPDYGYTF; CDR3nt: TGTGCCAGCATCGGAACAATGAACCACCCGGACTATGGCTACACCTTC
d_gene: TRBD2; v_gene: TRBV7-9; j_gene: TRBJ2-1; len: 16; abundance: -; CDR3aa: CASSLGSSGGRNEQFF; CDR3nt: TGTGCCAGCAGCTTAGGGTCTAGCGGGGGGCGCAATGAGCAGTTCTTC
d_gene: -; v_gene: TRBV5-1; j_gene: TRBJ1-1; len: 16; abundance: -; CDR3aa: CASSLAGVEGHTEAFF; CDR3nt: TGCGCCAGCAGCTTGGCCGGGGTGGAGGGGCACACTGAAGCTTTCTTT
d_gene: -; v_gene: TRBV6-2/TRBV6-3; j_gene: TRBJ1-1; len: 14; abundance: -; CDR3aa: CASSTGNLNTEAFF; CDR3nt: TGTGCCAGCAGCACAGGGAATTTGAACACTGAAGCTTTCTTT
d_gene: -; v_gene: TRBV7-2; j_gene: TRBJ2-1; len: 16; abundance: once; CDR3aa: CASSLFDFSSYNEQFF; CDR3nt: TGTGCCAGCAGCTTATTTGACTTTAGCTCCTACAATGAGCAGTTCTTC
d_gene: -; v_gene: TRBV4-3; j_gene: TRBJ2-4; len: 14; abundance: -; CDR3aa: CASSQEWPGRVRYF; CDR3nt: TGCGCCAGCAGCCAAGAGTGGCCAGGGCGAGTGAGGTACTTC
d_gene: TRBD1; v_gene: TRBV2; j_gene: TRBJ1-2; len: 18; abundance: -; CDR3aa: CASSEARGTGGDNYGYTF; CDR3nt: TGTGCCAGCAGTGAAGCGAGGGGGACAGGGGGTGATAACTATGGCTACACCTTC
d_gene: -; v_gene: TRBV7-9; j_gene: TRBJ1-2; len: 16; abundance: few; CDR3aa: CASSPPQLADPYGYTF; CDR3nt: TGTGCCAGCAGCCCCCCCCAATTAGCGGATCCATATGGCTACACCTTC
d_gene: TRBD2; v_gene: TRBV5-5; j_gene: TRBJ2-3; len: 16; abundance: -; CDR3aa: CASSLGLAVFTDTQYF; CDR3nt: TGTGCCAGCAGCCTGGGACTAGCGGTTTTCACAGATACGCAGTATTTT
d_gene: -; v_gene: TRBV20-1; j_gene: TRBJ1-1; len: 14; abundance: -; CDR3aa: CSARDDGGNTEAFF; CDR3nt: TGCAGTGCTAGAGACGACGGGGGAAACACTGAAGCTTTCTTT